These 6 T cell receptor beta chains originate from one sample sequenced in a study of T cell responses to AZD1222 COVID-19 vaccine. Clones were sequenced by immunoSEQ multiplex PCR, and TCRdb holds only the in-frame ones, with some missing. The sample lists some 130,000 clones, 70% to 90% occurring once. Specimen: peripheral blood, collected on day 0 of AZD1222 vaccination. Receptor source: an adult in good health.

This clone was found once. This chain joins TRBV7-9 and TRBJ2-2; no clear D gene. This CDR3 region has 11 residues. V lost 5 bases, J lost 7 bases, and 5 bases lay in between. Germline CDR1 SEHNR, CDR2 FQNEAQ (reference sequence). In DNA, the CDR3 is TGTGCCAGCAGCCAGGACGGGGAGCTGTTTTTT. Its protein product is CASSQDGELFF.

V usage is TRBV10-3 and J usage is TRBJ2-3; 9 nucleotides agree with TRBD2. Germline loops: CDR1 ENHRY, CDR2 SYGVKD. CDR3 length equals 17 residues. V lost 4 bases to trimming and J lost 3 bases; unmatched junction nucleotides: 11. The CDR3 loop reads CAISVFSGGASTDTQYF. DNA for the CDR3: TGTGCCATCAGTGTCTTTAGCGGGGGCGCTAGTACAGATACGCAGTATTTT.

The chain joins TRBV11-2 to TRBJ2-5; D may match TRBD1 or TRBD2 (5 bases each). There are 14 residues in the CDR3. Germline V lookup: CDR1 SGHAT, CDR2 FQNNGV. Trimming shortened V by 0 bases and J by 4 bases, and 9 bases separated the two germline ends. In DNA, the CDR3 is TGTGCCAGCAGCTTAGACCGGGGACGAGAGACCCAGTACTTC. It is translated as CASSLDRGRETQYF.

The gene calls are TRBV7-3 and TRBJ2-5; 9 nucleotides line up with TRBD1. The CDR3 length is 14 residues. Germline V lookup: CDR1 SGHTA, CDR2 FQGTGA. With 5 bases clipped from V and 2 bases from J, the junction kept 3 bases outside the gene matches. CDR3 sequence (DNA): TGTGCCAGCAGCCTCGGACAGGGGCAAGAGACCCAGTACTTC. This codes for CASSLGQGQETQYF.

V and J are TRBV5-4 and TRBJ2-5; TRBD2 agrees at 9 bases. In germline, CDR1 is SGHNT, CDR2 YYREEE (reference sequence). CDR3 size: 15 residues. J lost 6 bases, V lost 4 bases, and 10 bases had no gene match. The CDR3 here is CASSPGGTSIQTQYF. The CDR3 DNA reads TGTGCCAGCAGCCCTGGAGGGACTAGCATACAGACCCAGTACTTC.

This rearrangement joins TRBV7-9 to TRBJ2-4, with D possibly TRBD1 on 7 matching bases. The V gene lost 4 bases and the J gene lost 1 base, with 14 bases spanning the gap. Germline V gene sequence: CDR1 SEHNR, CDR2 FQNEAQ (reference sequence). The CDR3 runs 16 residues. CDR3 in amino acids: CASSSPGGTAKNIQYF. Written as DNA, the CDR3 is TGTGCCAGCAGCTCCCCAGGGGGGACTGCCAAAAACATTCAGTACTTC.